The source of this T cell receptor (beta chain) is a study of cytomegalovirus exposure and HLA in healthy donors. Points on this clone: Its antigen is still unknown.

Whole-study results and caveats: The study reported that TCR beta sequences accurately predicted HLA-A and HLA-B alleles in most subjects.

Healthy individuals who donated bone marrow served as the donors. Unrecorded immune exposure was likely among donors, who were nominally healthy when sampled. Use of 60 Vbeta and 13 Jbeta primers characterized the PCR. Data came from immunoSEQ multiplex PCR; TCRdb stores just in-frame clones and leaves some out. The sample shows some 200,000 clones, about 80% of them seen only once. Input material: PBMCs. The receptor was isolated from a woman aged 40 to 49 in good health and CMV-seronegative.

The CDR3: CASSTDRYVYGYTF. CDR3 coding DNA: TGTGCCAGCAGTACGGACAGATACGTCTATGGCTACACCTTC. V and J are TRBV28 and TRBJ1-2, with D perhaps matching TRBD1 (6 bases). This CDR3 contains 14 residues. The V gene's germline CDR1 is MDHEN and CDR2 SYDVKM. V lost 5 bases to trimming and J lost 4 bases, with 14 bases between them.